This record concerns one TCR beta chain sequence. Sequencing was performed with immunoSEQ multiplex PCR; in TCRdb, only in-frame clones are kept and a portion is missing. The sample lists 60,000 to 85,000 clones, 60% to 85% occurring once. This entry comes from a study of a mutant IDH1 vaccine in newly diagnosed glioma. Study-wide background: Mean patient age was around 40 years; around 62% were male and roughly 38% female.

Sample time point: baseline, week 1 (first vaccination visit). Treatment in this sample: pre-vaccination baseline after standard-of-care therapy. The V gene's germline CDR1 is SGHDT and CDR2 YYEEEE. The CDR3 loop spans 16 amino acids. V shed 4 bases, J shed 2 bases, and the junction held 9 bases outside the gene matches. The V and J genes are TRBV5-6 and TRBJ2-5; 9 nucleotides agree with TRBD2. Material: PBMCs, obtained from a glioma patient treated with radiotherapy, temozolomide or both. This sequence was found in a man aged 45 to 65 with glioma. CDR3 in DNA: TGTGCCAGCAGCCTGCGAGGGGCGGGGGGGCAAGAGACCCAGTACTTC. Encoded protein: CASSLRGAGGQETQYF.